The source of this TCR beta chain is a study of shared clonotypes between healthy human individuals. General study points: The study found lower generation probabilities in non-shared clonotypes than in those shared by all four donors.

This clone has just a few counts. The antigen is unknown. Original processing notes: Filtering differed since immunoSEQ provided only junctions, with no quality scores. TCRdb's table, derived via immunoSEQ multiplex PCR, lists solely in-frame clones and lacks some. That table supplies the V and J calls and clone size; D and trimming were determined from the DNA. In the table there are some 2,000,000 clones, more than 90% of which are singletons. Trimming took off 5 bases at V and 6 bases at J, with 8 bases between the two ends. The CDR3 runs to 13 residues. Germline loops: CDR1 MNHNS, CDR2 SASEGT. This chain connects TRBV6-1 to TRBJ1-6; no definite D call. The sample comprised naive CD4+ T cells sorted from blood. The subset denotes: CD45RA+ positively selected. This sequence was found in a man younger than 35 in good health. Here the CDR3 DNA reads TGTGCCAGCAGTTCAGAGACTAATTCACCCCTCCACTTT. Its protein is CASSSETNSPLHF.